This entry lists 15 T cell receptor beta chains sequenced from one sample in a study of blood T cells in healthy people across ages. Combining a sample-barcoded 5' primer with a J-beta primer mix, a second PCR ran for about 7 to 11 cycles. TCRdb reprocessed the 5' RACE reads with MiXCR, giving one entry per CDR3 protein. The profile covers 1,500,000 or so distinct CDR3 sequences, with roughly 43% appearing a single time and more than 4% taken by the ten largest. The source material was blood. All receptors derive from a woman between 18 and 30 years old in good health.

The genes are TRBV28 and TRBJ2-7, with 9 bases lining up with TRBD2. CDR1 and CDR2 from the germline V gene are MDHEN and SYDVKM. Losses at the gene ends were 6 bases for V and 3 bases for J; bases not matched to a gene: 12. The CDR3 extends over 16 amino acids. The CDR3 DNA is TGTGCCAGCAGAACCTCGACTAGCGGTTGGATCTACGAGCAGTACTTC. Encoded protein: CASRTSTSGWIYEQYF.

The chain carries TRBV20-1 and TRBJ2-5; the match to TRBD2 covers 10 bases. In germline, CDR1 is DFQATT, CDR2 SNEGSKA (reference sequence). This CDR3 has 16 amino acids. With 1 base clipped from V and 5 bases from J, the junction kept 10 bases outside the gene matches. DNA for the CDR3: TGCAGTGCTAGAGGGGGCAGCGGGGGGGATTCGGAGACCCAGTACTTC. Protein sequence: CSARGGSGGDSETQYF.

Turning to this clonotype: One junction end does not reproduce the germline sequence, and a read error may be involved. This chain links TRBV11-2 with TRBJ2-7; D remains unclear. Germline V CDR1 and CDR2: SGHAT, FQNNGV. The CDR3 contains 13 residues. The chain's CDR3 is CAGSLGLNNEQYF. In DNA, the CDR3 is TGTGCCGGCAGCTTAGGCCTAAACAATGAGCAGTACTTC.

The chain employs TRBV4-3 and TRBJ1-4, with D tentatively TRBD1 (5 bases). Trimming removed 8 bases at V and 14 bases at J, with 18 bases between. The germline gives CDR1 LGHNA, CDR2 YSLEER. This CDR3 is 12 amino acids long. CDR3 amino acids: CASGGSRGALFF. CDR3 in DNA: TGCGCCAGCGGGGGAAGTAGGGGAGCTCTGTTTTTT.

This clonotype showed up just a few times. J is TRBJ1-5 and V is TRBV4-1, with D unclear. Germline values: CDR1 MGHRA, CDR2 YSYEKL. The CDR3 contains 14 residues. V lost 1 base, J lost 4 bases, and 8 bases lay in between. The CDR3 loop reads CASSQGRWNQPQHF. The CDR3, as DNA: TGCGCCAGCAGCCAAGGACGGTGGAATCAGCCCCAGCATTTT.

The CDR3, as DNA: TGTGCCAGCAGCTTAGGGGACTCACGGAACACCGGGGAGCTGTTTTTT. It translates to CASSLGDSRNTGELFF. This chain connects TRBV7-9 to TRBJ2-2; D is possibly TRBD2 (6 bases). The V gene lost 1 base and the J gene lost 1 base, with 10 bases spanning the gap. The germline gives CDR1 SEHNR, CDR2 FQNEAQ (reference sequence). This CDR3 has 16 residues.

This clonotype appeared a single time. The chain combines TRBV5-6 with TRBJ2-3; perhaps TRBD1 as D (6 bases). The CDR3 runs to 15 residues. Trimming cost V 2 bases and J 4 bases, with 14 bases left between them. Germline-derived CDR1 and CDR2 are SGHDT and YYEEEE. The CDR3 region is CASSFMTGRADTQYF. In DNA, the CDR3 is TGTGCCAGCAGCTTCATGACAGGACGAGCAGATACGCAGTATTTT.

In this sample, this clonotype turned up a few times. The CDR3 DNA reads as TGTGCCAGCATGCCGGGACCGAACTACAATGAGCAGTTCTTC. It encodes CASMPGPNYNEQFF. This rearrangement joins TRBV12-3 or TRBV12-4 to TRBJ2-1, with D perhaps matching TRBD1 or TRBD2 (5 bases each). Trimming removed 7 bases at V and 3 bases at J, with 13 bases between. The CDR3 extends over 14 amino acids.

The chain couples TRBV18 to TRBJ1-1; TRBD1 is a possible D gene (6 bases). Germline lookup yields CDR1 KGHSH and CDR2 LQKENI. The CDR3 totals 14 residues. The V end lost 2 bases, the J end lost 4 bases, and 11 bases lay between the germline ends. CDR3 loop: CASSPSQGSTEAFF. The CDR3 nucleotides read TGTGCCAGCTCACCATCCCAGGGGTCCACTGAAGCTTTCTTT.

Points on this clonotype: The junction does not match germline at one end; this may be a read error. The chain has TRBV25-1 and TRBJ2-6, with 8 bases matching TRBD1. The CDR3 consists of 18 residues. Germline CDR1 MGHDK, CDR2 SYGVNS. The CDR3 bases are TGTGCCAGCAGTGACCGGACAGGGTACGGCTCTGGGGCCAACGTCCTGATTTTC. Protein: CASSDRTGYGSGANVLIF.

The V gene is TRBV9, the J gene TRBJ2-7; TRBD1 aligns across 7 bases. V lost 4 bases, J lost 7 bases, and 8 bases stayed unmatched. The CDR3 is 13 residues long. Germline values: CDR1 SGDLS, CDR2 YYNGEE. Here the CDR3 reads CASSPRTGQEQYF. CDR3 DNA: TGTGCCAGCAGCCCAAGGACAGGTCAGGAGCAGTACTTC.

At least ten counts were recorded for this clonotype. The CDR3 nucleotides read TGTGCCAGCAACCTCGACCAAAACTCCTACAATGAGCAGTTCTTC. This gives the protein CASNLDQNSYNEQFF. The chain combines TRBV12-3 or TRBV12-4 with TRBJ2-1, with D unclear. V gave up 7 bases and J gave up 0 bases, with 13 bases separating them. The CDR3 is 15 residues long.

This clonotype was detected only once. CDR3 in DNA: TGTGCCAGCAGGGACAGGGGTGGCGTGAACACTGAAGCTTTCTTT. Residues: CASRDRGGVNTEAFF. This chain connects TRBV2 to TRBJ1-1; 9 bases align to TRBD1. This CDR3 contains 15 residues. Germline CDR1 reads SNHLY; CDR2 reads FYNNEI. J was trimmed by 0 bases and V by 6 bases; bases with no gene match: 5.

The rearrangement uses TRBV4-1 and TRBJ1-5; the D gene is possibly TRBD1 (5 bases). CDR3 size: 15 residues. CDR1 MGHRA and CDR2 YSYEKL come from the germline V gene. V lost 2 bases and J lost 0, with 8 bases in between. The CDR3 here is CASSQMDNSNQPQHF. The CDR3 DNA is TGCGCCAGCAGCCAAATGGACAATAGCAATCAGCCCCAGCATTTT.

Many counts were recorded for this clonotype. This chain connects TRBV7-2 to TRBJ1-2; no reliable D call. This CDR3 has 13 residues. CDR1 is SGHTA and CDR2 is FQGNSA in the germline V gene. The V and J ends lost 6 bases and 3 bases respectively, with 11 bases between them. CDR3 nucleotide sequence: TGTGCCAGCAGTTTGACAAGAGACTATGGCTACACCTTC. The encoded protein is CASSLTRDYGYTF. Full variable domain (missing parts from reference TRBV7-2 and TRBJ1-2): GAGVSQSPSNKVTEKGKDVELRCDPISGHTALYWYRQSLGQGLEFLIYFQGNSAPDKSGLPSDRFSAERTGGSVSTLTIQRTQQEDSAVYLCASSLTRDYGYTFGSGTRLTVV.